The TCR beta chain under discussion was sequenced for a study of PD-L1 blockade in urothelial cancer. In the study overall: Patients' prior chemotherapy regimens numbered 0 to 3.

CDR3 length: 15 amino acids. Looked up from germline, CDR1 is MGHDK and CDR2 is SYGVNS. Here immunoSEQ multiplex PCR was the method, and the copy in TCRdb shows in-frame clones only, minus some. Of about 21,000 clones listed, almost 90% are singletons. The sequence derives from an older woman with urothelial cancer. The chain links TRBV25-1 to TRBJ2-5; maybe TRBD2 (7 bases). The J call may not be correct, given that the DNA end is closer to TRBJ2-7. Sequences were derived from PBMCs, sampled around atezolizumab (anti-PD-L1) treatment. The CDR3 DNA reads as TGTGCCAGCAGTGAAGTCGGGGGGCGCGGGAACGAGCAGTACTTC. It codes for CASSEVGGRGNEQYF.